This T cell receptor (beta chain) was recorded in a study of control samples from healthy donors and cancer patients. CDR1 is MNHEY and CDR2 is SVGAGI in the germline V gene. Between the trimmed V and J ends, which lost 0 bases and 4 bases, there was a span of 10 bases. The CDR3 has 14 amino acids. In this sample, this clone turned up once. Method: immunoSEQ multiplex PCR; TCRdb's copy keeps in-frame clones and lacks some. The sample carries 77,000 or so clones, 91% recorded once. The chain combines TRBV6-5 with TRBJ2-7; TRBD2 is a possible D gene (5 bases). The specimen sequenced was blood. This clonotype was sampled from a man aged 25 to 45 in good health. The DNA of the CDR3 is TGTGCCAGCAGTTACTCGAGGGTCCGGTACGAGCAGTACTTC. Its translation: CASSYSRVRYEQYF.